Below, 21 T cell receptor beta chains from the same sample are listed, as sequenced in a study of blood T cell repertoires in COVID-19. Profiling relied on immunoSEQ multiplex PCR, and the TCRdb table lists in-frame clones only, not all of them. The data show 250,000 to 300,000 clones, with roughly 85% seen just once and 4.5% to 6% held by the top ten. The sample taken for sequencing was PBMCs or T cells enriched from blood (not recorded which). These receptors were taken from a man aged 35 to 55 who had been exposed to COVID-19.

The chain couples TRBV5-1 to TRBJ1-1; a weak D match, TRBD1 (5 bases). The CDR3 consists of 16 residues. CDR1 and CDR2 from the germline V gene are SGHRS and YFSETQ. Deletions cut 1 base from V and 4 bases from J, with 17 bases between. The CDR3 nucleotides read TGCGCCAGCAGCTTGCGCTTACCCGTCGACAGCACTGAAGCTTTCTTT. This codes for CASSLRLPVDSTEAFF.

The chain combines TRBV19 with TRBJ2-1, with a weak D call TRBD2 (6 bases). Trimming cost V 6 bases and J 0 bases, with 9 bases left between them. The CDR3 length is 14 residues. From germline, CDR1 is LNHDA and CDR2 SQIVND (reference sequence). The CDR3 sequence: CASRGLGSYNEQFF. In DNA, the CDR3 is TGTGCCAGTAGGGGACTTGGCTCCTACAATGAGCAGTTCTTC.

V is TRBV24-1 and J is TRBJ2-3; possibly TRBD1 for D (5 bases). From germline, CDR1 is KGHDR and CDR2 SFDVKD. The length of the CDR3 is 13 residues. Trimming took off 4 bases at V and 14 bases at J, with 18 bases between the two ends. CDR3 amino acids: CATSDRPGRFWYF. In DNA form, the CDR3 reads TGTGCCACCAGTGACCGGCCAGGGCGCTTTTGGTATTTT.

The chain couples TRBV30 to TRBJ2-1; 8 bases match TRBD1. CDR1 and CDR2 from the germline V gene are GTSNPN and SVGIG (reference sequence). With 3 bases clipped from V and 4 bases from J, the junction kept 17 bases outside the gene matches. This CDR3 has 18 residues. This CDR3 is CAWRITRRGRTKYNEQFF. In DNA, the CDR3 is TGTGCCTGGAGGATAACCCGCAGGGGGCGAACTAAATACAATGAGCAGTTCTTC.

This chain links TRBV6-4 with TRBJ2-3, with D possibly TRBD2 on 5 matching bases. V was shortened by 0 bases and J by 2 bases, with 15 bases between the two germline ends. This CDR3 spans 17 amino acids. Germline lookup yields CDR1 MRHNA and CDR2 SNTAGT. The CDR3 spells CASSDSGTGSPTDTQYF. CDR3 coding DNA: TGTGCCAGCAGTGACTCGGGAACGGGGAGCCCCACAGATACGCAGTATTTT.

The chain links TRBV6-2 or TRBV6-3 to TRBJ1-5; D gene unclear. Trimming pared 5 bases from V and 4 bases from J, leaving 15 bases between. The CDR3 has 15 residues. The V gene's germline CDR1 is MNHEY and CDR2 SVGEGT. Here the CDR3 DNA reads TGTGCCAGCAGTCCCGACACCTGGGTTAATCAGCCCCAGCATTTT. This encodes CASSPDTWVNQPQHF.

This CDR3 reads CASSLETTEETQYF. In nucleotides, the CDR3 is TGTGCCAGCAGCTTGGAGACAACGGAAGAGACCCAGTACTTC. V gene TRBV5-5 combines with J gene TRBJ2-5; D not certain. Germline CDR1 SGHKS, CDR2 YYEKEE (reference sequence). The CDR3 length is 14 residues. V lost 0 bases and J lost 3, with 9 bases in between.

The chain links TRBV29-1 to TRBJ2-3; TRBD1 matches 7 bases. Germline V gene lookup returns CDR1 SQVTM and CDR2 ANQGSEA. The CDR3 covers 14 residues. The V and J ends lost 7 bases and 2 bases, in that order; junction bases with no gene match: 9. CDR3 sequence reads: CSGRQGKTTDTQYF. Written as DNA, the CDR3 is TGCAGCGGTCGACAGGGAAAGACCACAGATACGCAGTATTTT.

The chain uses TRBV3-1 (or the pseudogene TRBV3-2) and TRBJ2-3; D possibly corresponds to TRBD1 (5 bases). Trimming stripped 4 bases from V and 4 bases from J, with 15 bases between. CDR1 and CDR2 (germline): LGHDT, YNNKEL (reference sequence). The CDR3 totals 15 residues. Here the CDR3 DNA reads TGTGCCAGCAGCCCCCAGGGTAGGTCGGCAGATACGCAGTATTTT. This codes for CASSPQGRSADTQYF.

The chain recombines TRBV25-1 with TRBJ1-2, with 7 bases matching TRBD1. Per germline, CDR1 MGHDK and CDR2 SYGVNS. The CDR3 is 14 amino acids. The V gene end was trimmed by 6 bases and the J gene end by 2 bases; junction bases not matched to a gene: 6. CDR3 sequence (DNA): TGTGCCAGCAGGAAGACAGGGTTGAACTATGGCTACACCTTC. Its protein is CASRKTGLNYGYTF.

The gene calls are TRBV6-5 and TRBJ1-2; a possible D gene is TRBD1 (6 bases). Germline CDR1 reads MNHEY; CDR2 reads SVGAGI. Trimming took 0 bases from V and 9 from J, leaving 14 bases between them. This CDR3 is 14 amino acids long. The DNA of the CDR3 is TGTGCCAGCAGTTACTCTGACAGGCGTGGTAGCTACACCTTC. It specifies CASSYSDRRGSYTF.

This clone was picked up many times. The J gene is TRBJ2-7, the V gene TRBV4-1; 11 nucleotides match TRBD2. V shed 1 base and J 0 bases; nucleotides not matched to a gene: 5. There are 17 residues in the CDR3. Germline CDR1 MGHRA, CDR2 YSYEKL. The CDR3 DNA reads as TGCGCCAGCAGCCAAGCCATAGCGGGAGGGCCCTCCTACGAGCAGTACTTC. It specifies CASSQAIAGGPSYEQYF.

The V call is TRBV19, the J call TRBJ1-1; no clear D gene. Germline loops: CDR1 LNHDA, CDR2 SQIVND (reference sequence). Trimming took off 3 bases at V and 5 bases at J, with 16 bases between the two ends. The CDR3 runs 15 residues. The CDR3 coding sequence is TGTGCCAGTAGTATTTATGAGGGATTGAGGACTGAAGCTTTCTTT. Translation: CASSIYEGLRTEAFF. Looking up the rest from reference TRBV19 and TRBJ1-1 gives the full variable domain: DGGITQSPKYLFRKEGQNVTLSCEQNLNHDAMYWYRQDPGQGLRLIYYSQIVNDFQKGDIAEGYSVSREKKESFPLTVTSAQKNPTAFYLCASSIYEGLRTEAFFGQGTRLTVV.

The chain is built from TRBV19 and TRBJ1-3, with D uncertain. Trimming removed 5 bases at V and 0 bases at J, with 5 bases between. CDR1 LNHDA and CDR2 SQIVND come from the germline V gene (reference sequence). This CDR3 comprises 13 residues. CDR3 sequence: CASSLYSGNTIYF. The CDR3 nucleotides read TGTGCCAGTAGTCTTTACTCTGGAAACACCATATATTTT.

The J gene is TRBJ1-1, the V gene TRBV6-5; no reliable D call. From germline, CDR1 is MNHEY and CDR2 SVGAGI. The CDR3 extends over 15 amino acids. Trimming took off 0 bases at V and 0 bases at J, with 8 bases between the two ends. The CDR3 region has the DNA TGTGCCAGCAGTTACTCCACGGGGTTGAACACTGAAGCTTTCTTT. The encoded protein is CASSYSTGLNTEAFF.

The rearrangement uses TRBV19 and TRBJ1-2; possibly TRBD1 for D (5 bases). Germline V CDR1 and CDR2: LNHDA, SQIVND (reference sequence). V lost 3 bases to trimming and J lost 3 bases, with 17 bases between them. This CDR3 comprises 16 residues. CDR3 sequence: CASSMGQGGRDYGYTF. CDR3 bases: TGTGCCAGTAGTATGGGGCAGGGCGGCAGGGACTATGGCTACACCTTC.

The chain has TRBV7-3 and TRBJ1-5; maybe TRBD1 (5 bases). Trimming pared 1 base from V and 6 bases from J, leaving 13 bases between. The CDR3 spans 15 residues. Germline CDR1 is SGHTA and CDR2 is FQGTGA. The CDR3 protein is CASSLMGGGGQPQHF. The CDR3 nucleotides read TGTGCCAGCAGCTTAATGGGCGGGGGTGGTCAGCCCCAGCATTTT. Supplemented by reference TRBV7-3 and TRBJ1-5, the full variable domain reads GAGVSQTPSNKVTEKGKYVELRCDPISGHTALYWYRQSLGQGPEFLIYFQGTGAADDSGLPNDRFFAVRPEGSVSTLKIQRTERGDSAVYLCASSLMGGGGQPQHFGDGTRLSIL.

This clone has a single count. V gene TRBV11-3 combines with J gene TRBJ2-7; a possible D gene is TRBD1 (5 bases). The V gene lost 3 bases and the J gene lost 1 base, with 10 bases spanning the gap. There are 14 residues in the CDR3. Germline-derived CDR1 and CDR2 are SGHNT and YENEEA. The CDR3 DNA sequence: TGTGCCAGCAGCTTCTTCAGGGCTTCCTACGAGCAGTACTTC. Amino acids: CASSFFRASYEQYF.

DNA for the CDR3: TGCAGCGTCATACTAGCGGGAGGGCCAGGAGATACGCAGTATTTT. As protein: CSVILAGGPGDTQYF. J is TRBJ2-3 and V is TRBV29-1; 13 nucleotides align to TRBD2. V dropped 6 bases and J dropped 5; count of bases not matched to a gene: 8. Germline V lookup: CDR1 SQVTM, CDR2 ANQGSEA. The CDR3 covers 15 residues.

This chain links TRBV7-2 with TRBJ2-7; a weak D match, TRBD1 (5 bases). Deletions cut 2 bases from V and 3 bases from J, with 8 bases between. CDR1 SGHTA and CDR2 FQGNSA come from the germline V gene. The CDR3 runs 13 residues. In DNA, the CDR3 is TGTGCCAGCAGCTTATCCAGGGACTACGAGCAGTACTTC. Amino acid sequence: CASSLSRDYEQYF.

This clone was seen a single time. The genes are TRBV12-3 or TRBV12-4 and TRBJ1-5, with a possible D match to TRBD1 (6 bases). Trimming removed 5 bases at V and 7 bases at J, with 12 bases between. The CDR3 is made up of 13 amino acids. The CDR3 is CASSRTGWQPQHF. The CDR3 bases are TGTGCCAGCAGTAGAACAGGGTGGCAGCCCCAGCATTTT.